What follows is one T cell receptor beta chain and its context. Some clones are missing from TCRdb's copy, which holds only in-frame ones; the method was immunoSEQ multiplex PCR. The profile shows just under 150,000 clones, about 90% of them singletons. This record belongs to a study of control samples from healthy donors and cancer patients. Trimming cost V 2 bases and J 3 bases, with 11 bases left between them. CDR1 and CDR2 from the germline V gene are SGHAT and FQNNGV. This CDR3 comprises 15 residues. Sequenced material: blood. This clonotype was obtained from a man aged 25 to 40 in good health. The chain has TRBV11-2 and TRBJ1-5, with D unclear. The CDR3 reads CASSLSVGLNQPQHF. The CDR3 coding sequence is TGTGCCAGCAGCTTAAGTGTAGGACTCAATCAGCCCCAGCATTTT. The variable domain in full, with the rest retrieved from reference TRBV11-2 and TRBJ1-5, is EAGVAQSPRYKIIEKRQSVAFWCNPISGHATLYWYQQILGQGPKLLIQFQNNGVVDDSQLPKDRFSAERLKGVDSTLKIQPAKLEDSAVYLCASSLSVGLNQPQHFGDGTRLSIL.